There are a few counts of the clone carrying this TCR beta chain. Antigen specificity is unknown. Conversion of TCR transcripts into cDNA relied on 5'RACE template switching, which added a universal primer site and UMIs. MiXCR, applied by TCRdb to the 5' RACE reads, yields one record per CDR3 protein. Among 510,000 or so distinct CDR3 sequences listed, about 19% were seen once. This specimen belongs to a study of T cells after yellow fever vaccination. Whole-study findings and limits: Though it reached lower strength, the secondary response hit its peak faster, day 5 versus 15. FACS-sorted repertoires might harbor abundant contaminating clonotypes from the bulk population.

This TCR was sampled from a man between 25 and 39 years old who received the YFV17D yellow fever vaccine. The sample consisted of PBMCs, taken 15 days after the yellow fever booster vaccination.

CDR3 in amino acids: CASSQGLVGDTQYF. In DNA, the CDR3 is TGTGCCAGCTCACAAGGACTAGTTGGAGATACGCAGTATTTT. This chain joins TRBV18 and TRBJ2-3; 7 bases align to TRBD2. Germline V gene sequence: CDR1 KGHSH, CDR2 LQKENI. Trimming took 4 bases from V and 5 from J; bases not matched to a gene: 6. This CDR3 region has 14 residues. The variable domain in full, with the rest retrieved from reference TRBV18 and TRBJ2-3, is NAGVMQNPRHLVRRRGQEARLRCSPMKGHSHVYWYRQLPEEGLKFMVYLQKENIIDESGMPKERFSAEFPKEGPSILRIQQVVRGDSAAYFCASSQGLVGDTQYFGPGTRLTVL.